This passage covers 11 T cell receptor beta chains from one sample sequenced in a study of T cells in Graves' hyperthyroidism and ophthalmopathy (dated by TCRdb to about 2019). Receptor libraries were prepared by multiplex PCR. The sequencing machine was an Illumina HiSeq 2000. The TCR beta CDR3 regions were amplified from RNA transcripts. A first-round RT-PCR of the TCR CDR3 used the HTBI primer set with the Qiagen OneStep RT-PCR kit. Using fastp at Q25 and MiXCR, TCRdb reprocessed the public reads and kept productive beta chains. For every CDR3 protein sequence, its rows merge into one entry that carries the most common genes and DNA. Present in this sample are some 550,000 distinct CDR3 sequences, approximately 15% of which were seen just once. Together, the top ten hold roughly 3.5% of the sample. The sequencing sample was made of blood. These TCRs come from a middle-aged woman with Graves' ophthalmopathy.

This clonotype was observed a few times. The rearrangement joins TRBV12-3 or TRBV12-4 to TRBJ1-1, with a weak D call TRBD1 (5 bases). With 7 bases removed from V and 1 base from J, the gap between germline ends came to 19 bases. CDR3 length equals 16 residues. The CDR3 loop is CASIKEGETKNTEAFF. DNA for the CDR3: TGTGCCAGCATCAAAGAAGGGGAAACGAAGAACACTGAAGCTTTCTTT.

This clonotype came up once. This sequence joins TRBV7-3 and TRBJ1-1; D is uncertain. Trimming stripped 6 bases from V and 3 bases from J, with 17 bases between. CDR3 size: 15 residues. Looked up from germline, CDR1 is SGHTA and CDR2 is FQGTGA. CDR3 DNA: TGTGCCAGCAGTCGATCAGCGGGAAGAGACACTGAAGCTTTCTTT. As protein: CASSRSAGRDTEAFF. The whole variable domain, remainder taken from reference TRBV7-3 and TRBJ1-1, is GAGVSQTPSNKVTEKGKYVELRCDPISGHTALYWYRQSLGQGPEFLIYFQGTGAADDSGLPNDRFFAVRPEGSVSTLKIQRTERGDSAVYLCASSRSAGRDTEAFFGQGTRLTVV.

The chain links TRBV25-1 to TRBJ1-6, with D hard to call. V lost 5 bases, J lost 6 bases, and 8 bases lay in between. CDR3 length: 13 amino acids. CDR1 is MGHDK, CDR2 SYGVNS, per germline. The chain's CDR3 is CASSRLVNSPLHF. DNA of the CDR3: TGTGCCAGCAGTCGTTTGGTTAATTCACCCCTCCACTTT.

In this sample, this clonotype turned up many times. The rearrangement links TRBV5-1 to TRBJ2-7, with TRBD1 identical over 9 bases. The CDR3 is 15 amino acids. Germline V lookup: CDR1 SGHRS, CDR2 YFSETQ. J lost 6 bases, V lost 2 bases, and 9 bases had no gene match. CDR3 amino acids: CASSLTGTGPLEQYF. CDR3 nucleotides: TGCGCCAGCAGCTTAACCGGGACAGGGCCCCTCGAGCAGTACTTC.

The sample holds many counts of this clonotype. The chain carries TRBV9 and TRBJ1-1; TRBD1 matches 7 bases. Germline CDR1 is SGDLS and CDR2 is YYNGEE. The junction had 4 bases not matched to a gene; V was cut back by 2 bases and J by 3 bases. The CDR3 is 14 amino acids. CDR3 nucleotides: TGTGCCAGCAGCGTTCTTACAGGGGACACTGAAGCTTTCTTT. It encodes CASSVLTGDTEAFF.

The table lists this clonotype with many counts. The rearrangement joins TRBV28 to TRBJ2-7; a possible D gene is TRBD2 (6 bases). This CDR3 has 16 residues. CDR1 and CDR2 from the germline V gene are MDHEN and SYDVKM. Trimming removed 5 bases from V and 2 bases from J, with 19 bases in between. The CDR3 DNA reads TGTGCCAGCAGTGCCACTCTTTCTAGCGATACCTACGAGCAGTACTTC. Amino acid sequence: CASSATLSSDTYEQYF.

As to this clonotype: This may come from a read error, since a much larger clone is one base off. This chain uses TRBV11-2 with TRBJ2-7; D is possibly TRBD1 (5 bases). This CDR3 is 13 amino acids long. Germline assignment: CDR1 SGHAT and CDR2 FQNNGV. With 4 bases removed from V and 3 bases from J, the gap between germline ends came to 10 bases. The CDR3: CASSSTEDYEQYF. In DNA, the CDR3 is TGTGCCAGCAGCTCGACAGAGGACTACGAGCAGTACTTC.

The chain has TRBV3-1 and TRBJ1-3; D not resolved. This CDR3 is 15 amino acids long. Germline assignment: CDR1 LGHDT and CDR2 YNNKEL (reference sequence). V was shortened by 1 base and J by 3 bases, with 10 bases between the two germline ends. CDR3 region: CASSQVPSGGNTIYF. In DNA form, the CDR3 reads TGTGCCAGCAGCCAAGTACCCTCAGGTGGAAACACCATATATTTT.

There are many counts of this clonotype. V gene TRBV18 combines with J gene TRBJ1-6; TRBD1 might be the D (5 bases). The CDR3 loop spans 13 amino acids. Germline V CDR1 and CDR2: KGHSH, LQKENI. The ends were cut back, 2 bases at V and 8 bases at J, with 7 bases in the middle. The CDR3 DNA follows: TGTGCCAGCTCACCATTACAGGATTCACCCCTCCACTTT. It codes for CASSPLQDSPLHF.

The chain links TRBV28 to TRBJ2-1, with a weak D call TRBD1 (6 bases). V was clipped by 0 bases and J by 8 bases, with 17 bases between them. The CDR3 contains 16 residues. Germline V lookup: CDR1 MDHEN, CDR2 SYDVKM. CDR3 amino acids: CASSLWVLQGKDEQFF. The CDR3 DNA sequence: TGTGCCAGCAGTTTATGGGTGCTCCAGGGGAAGGATGAGCAGTTCTTC.

This clonotype was detected a few times. CDR3 coding DNA: TGCAGTGCTAGAGACCCCCAGGACCTGAACTACGAGCAGTACTTC. As protein: CSARDPQDLNYEQYF. V gene TRBV20-1 combines with J gene TRBJ2-7; D gene unclear. The germline CDR1 and CDR2 sequences are DFQATT and SNEGSKA (reference sequence). This CDR3 region has 15 residues. Between the trimmed V and J ends, which lost 0 bases and 3 bases, there was a span of 15 bases.